This TCR beta chain appears in the sequencing data of a study of CD8 T cells in ankylosing spondylitis. General study points: Peripheral blood held disease-linked clones only at relatively low frequency, and these were CD8+. Reports say disease-linked clones showed up significantly more in matched ankylosing spondylitis synovial fluid. Earlier work had already found some motif variants in reactive arthritis synovial fluid and blood. The study identified a TCR beta motif of several highly homologous variants that appeared characteristic of ankylosing spondylitis blood.

TCRdb passed the 5' RACE reads through MiXCR, listing each CDR3 protein once. The table records more than 650,000 distinct CDR3 sequences, roughly 12% of them present only once. This clonotype was counted between two and nine times. Antigen: not known. V lost 3 bases and J lost 0, with 9 bases in between. The CDR3 contains 15 residues. Germline V gene sequence: CDR1 LNHDA, CDR2 SQIVND (reference sequence). Material: blood, either unsorted or a sorted T cell fraction (not recorded which). The clonotype originates from a male donor with ankylosing spondylitis. V usage is TRBV19 and J usage is TRBJ1-5, with D hard to call. The CDR3 region is CASSIGVGSNQPQHF. The CDR3 bases are TGTGCCAGTAGTATCGGGGTGGGTAGCAATCAGCCCCAGCATTTT.